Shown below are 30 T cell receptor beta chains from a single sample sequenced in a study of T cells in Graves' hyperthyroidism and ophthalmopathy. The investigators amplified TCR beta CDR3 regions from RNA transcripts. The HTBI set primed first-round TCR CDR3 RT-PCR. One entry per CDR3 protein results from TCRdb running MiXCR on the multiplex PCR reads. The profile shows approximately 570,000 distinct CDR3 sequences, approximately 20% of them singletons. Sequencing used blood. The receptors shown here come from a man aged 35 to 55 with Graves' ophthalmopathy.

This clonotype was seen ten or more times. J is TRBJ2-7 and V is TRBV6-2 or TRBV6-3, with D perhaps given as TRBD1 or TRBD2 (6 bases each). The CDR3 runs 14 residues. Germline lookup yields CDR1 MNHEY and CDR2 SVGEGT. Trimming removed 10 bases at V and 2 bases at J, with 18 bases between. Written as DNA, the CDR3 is TGTGCCACTTGGGGGCAGGGGAGGACCTACGAGCAGTACTTC. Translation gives CATWGQGRTYEQYF.

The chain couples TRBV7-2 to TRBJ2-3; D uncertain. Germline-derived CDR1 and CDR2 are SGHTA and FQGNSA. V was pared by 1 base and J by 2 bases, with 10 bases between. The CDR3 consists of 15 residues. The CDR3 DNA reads TGTGCCAGCAGCTTAGTGGCAGGCCTCACAGATACGCAGTATTTT. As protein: CASSLVAGLTDTQYF. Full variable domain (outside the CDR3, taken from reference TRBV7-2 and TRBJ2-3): GAGVSQSPSNKVTEKGKDVELRCDPISGHTALYWYRQSLGQGLEFLIYFQGNSAPDKSGLPSDRFSAERTGGSVSTLTIQRTQQEDSAVYLCASSLVAGLTDTQYFGPGTRLTVL.

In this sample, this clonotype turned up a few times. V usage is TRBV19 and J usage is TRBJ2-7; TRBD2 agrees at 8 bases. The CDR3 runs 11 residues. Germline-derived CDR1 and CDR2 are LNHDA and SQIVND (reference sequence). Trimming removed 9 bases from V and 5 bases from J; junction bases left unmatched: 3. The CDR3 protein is CASGGVHEQYF. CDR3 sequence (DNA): TGTGCCAGCGGGGGGGTTCACGAGCAGTACTTC.

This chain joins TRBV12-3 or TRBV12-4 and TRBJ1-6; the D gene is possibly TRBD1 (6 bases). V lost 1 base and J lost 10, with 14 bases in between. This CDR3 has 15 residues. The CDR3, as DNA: TGTGCCAGCAGTTTAGGTACAGGGAGTGAGTCACCCCTCCACTTT. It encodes CASSLGTGSESPLHF.

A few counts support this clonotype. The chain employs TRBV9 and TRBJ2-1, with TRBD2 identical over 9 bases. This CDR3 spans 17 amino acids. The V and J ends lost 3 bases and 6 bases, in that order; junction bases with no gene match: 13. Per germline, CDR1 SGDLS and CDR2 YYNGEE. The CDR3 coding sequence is TGTGCCAGCAGCGATGGCGGGAGGGACTTAGGGCGCAATGAGCAGTTCTTC. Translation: CASSDGGRDLGRNEQFF.

CDR3 sequence reads: CASSPQPSGGAGMNEQFF. DNA for the CDR3: TGTGCCAGCTCACCACAACCTAGCGGGGGGGCCGGAATGAATGAGCAGTTCTTC. This chain connects TRBV18 to TRBJ2-1, with 12 bases that match TRBD2. After removal of 1 base from V and 7 bases from J, the junction contained 11 bases not matched to a gene. CDR3 size: 18 residues. CDR1 is KGHSH, CDR2 LQKENI, per germline.

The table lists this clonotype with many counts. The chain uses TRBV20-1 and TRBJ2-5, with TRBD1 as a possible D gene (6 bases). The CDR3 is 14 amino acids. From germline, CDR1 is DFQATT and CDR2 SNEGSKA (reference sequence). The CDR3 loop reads CSSPHPTRGETQYF. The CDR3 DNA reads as TGCAGCTCCCCCCACCCGACCAGGGGAGAGACCCAGTACTTC.

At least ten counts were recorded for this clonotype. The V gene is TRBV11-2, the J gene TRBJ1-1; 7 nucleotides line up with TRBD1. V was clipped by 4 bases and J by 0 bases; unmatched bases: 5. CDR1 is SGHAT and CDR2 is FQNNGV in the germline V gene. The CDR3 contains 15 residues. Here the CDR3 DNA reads TGTGCCAGCAGCTCTAGACAGGGAGTGAACACTGAAGCTTTCTTT. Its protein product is CASSSRQGVNTEAFF.

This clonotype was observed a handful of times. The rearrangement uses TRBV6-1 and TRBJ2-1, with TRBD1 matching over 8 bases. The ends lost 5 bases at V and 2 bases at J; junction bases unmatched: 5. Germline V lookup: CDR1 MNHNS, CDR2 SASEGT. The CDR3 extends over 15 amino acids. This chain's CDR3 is CASSRGTGAYNEQFF. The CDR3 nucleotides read TGTGCCAGCAGTAGGGGGACAGGCGCCTACAATGAGCAGTTCTTC.

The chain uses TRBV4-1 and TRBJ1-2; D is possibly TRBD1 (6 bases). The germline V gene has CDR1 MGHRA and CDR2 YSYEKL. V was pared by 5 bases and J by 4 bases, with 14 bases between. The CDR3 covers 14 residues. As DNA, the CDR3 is TGCGCCAGCAGCTATGGGATGGACAGCTATGGCTACACCTTC. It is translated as CASSYGMDSYGYTF.

CDR3 nucleotide sequence: TGCGCCAGCAGCCCCGAGGGGATCAACACCGGGGAGCTGTTTTTT. Residues: CASSPEGINTGELFF. The chain is built from TRBV5-1 and TRBJ2-2; possibly TRBD1 or TRBD2 for D (5 bases each). The CDR3 consists of 15 residues. CDR1 is SGHRS and CDR2 is YFSETQ in the germline V gene. V was trimmed by 4 bases and J by 2 bases, leaving 12 bases between them.

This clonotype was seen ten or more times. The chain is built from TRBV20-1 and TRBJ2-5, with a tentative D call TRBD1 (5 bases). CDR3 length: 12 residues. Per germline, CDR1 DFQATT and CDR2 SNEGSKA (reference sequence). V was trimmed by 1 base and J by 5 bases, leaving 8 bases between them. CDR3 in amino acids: CSARVGAETQYF. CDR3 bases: TGCAGTGCTAGAGTAGGGGCGGAGACCCAGTACTTC.

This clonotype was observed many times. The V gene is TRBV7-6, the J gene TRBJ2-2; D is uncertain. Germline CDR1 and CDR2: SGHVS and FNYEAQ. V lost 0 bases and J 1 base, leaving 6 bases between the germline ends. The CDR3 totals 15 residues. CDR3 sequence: CASSLALVNTGELFF. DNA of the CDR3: TGTGCCAGCAGCTTAGCGCTAGTGAACACCGGGGAGCTGTTTTTT.

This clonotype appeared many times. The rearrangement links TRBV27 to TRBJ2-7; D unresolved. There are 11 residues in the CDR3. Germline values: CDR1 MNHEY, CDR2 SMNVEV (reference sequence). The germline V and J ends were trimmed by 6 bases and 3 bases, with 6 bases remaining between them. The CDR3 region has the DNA TGTGCCAGCAGCTCAGGCTACGAGCAGTACTTC. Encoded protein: CASSSGYEQYF.

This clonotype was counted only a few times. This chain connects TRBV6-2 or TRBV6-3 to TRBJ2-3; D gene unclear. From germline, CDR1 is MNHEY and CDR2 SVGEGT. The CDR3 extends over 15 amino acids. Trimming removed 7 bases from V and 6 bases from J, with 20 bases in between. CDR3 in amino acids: CASTSDRILGDTQYF. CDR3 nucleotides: TGTGCCAGCACTTCCGACCGGATCTTAGGGGATACGCAGTATTTT.

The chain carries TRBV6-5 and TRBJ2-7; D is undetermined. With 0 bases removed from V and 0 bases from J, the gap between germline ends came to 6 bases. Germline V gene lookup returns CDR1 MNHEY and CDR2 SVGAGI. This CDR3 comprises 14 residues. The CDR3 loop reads CASSYSYNSYEQYF. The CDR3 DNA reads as TGTGCCAGCAGTTACTCGTACAACTCCTACGAGCAGTACTTC.

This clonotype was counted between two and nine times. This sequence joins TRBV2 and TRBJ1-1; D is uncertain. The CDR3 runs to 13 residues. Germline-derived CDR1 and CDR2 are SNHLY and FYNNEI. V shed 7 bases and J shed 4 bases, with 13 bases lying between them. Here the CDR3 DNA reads TGTGCCAGCAAAGTTAGGCAGTTCACTGAAGCTTTCTTT. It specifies CASKVRQFTEAFF.

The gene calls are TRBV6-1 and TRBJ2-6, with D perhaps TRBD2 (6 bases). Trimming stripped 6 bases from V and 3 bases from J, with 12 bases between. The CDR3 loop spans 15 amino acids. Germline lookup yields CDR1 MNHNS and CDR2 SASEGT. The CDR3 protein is CASRGGLGGANVLTF. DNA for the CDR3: TGTGCCAGCAGGGGGGGATTGGGTGGGGCCAACGTCCTGACTTTC.

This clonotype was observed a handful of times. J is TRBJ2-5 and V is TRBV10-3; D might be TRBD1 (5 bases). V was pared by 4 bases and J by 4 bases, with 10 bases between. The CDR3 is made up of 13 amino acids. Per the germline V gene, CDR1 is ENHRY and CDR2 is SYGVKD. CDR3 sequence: CAISGRELETQYF. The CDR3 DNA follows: TGTGCCATCAGTGGCAGGGAACTAGAGACCCAGTACTTC.

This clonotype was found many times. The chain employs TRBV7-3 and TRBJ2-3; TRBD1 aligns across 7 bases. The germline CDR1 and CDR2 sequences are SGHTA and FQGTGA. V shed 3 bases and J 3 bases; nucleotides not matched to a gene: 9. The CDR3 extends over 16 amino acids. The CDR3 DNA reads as TGTGCCAGCAGCTTCGATGGTAGGGGGCGTACAGATACGCAGTATTTT. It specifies CASSFDGRGRTDTQYF.

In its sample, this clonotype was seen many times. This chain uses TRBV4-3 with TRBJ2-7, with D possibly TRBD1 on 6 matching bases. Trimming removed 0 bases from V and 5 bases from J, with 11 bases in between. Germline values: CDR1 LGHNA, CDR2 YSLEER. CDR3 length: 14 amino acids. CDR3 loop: CASSQEVRDNEQYF. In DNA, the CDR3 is TGCGCCAGCAGCCAAGAAGTCAGGGACAACGAGCAGTACTTC.

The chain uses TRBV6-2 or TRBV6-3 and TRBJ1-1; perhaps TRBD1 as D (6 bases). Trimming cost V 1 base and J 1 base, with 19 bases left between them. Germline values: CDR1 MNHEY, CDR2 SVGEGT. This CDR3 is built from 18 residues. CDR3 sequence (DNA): TGTGCCAGCAGTTACTTATTGGGAAAGGGGGGACCGAACACTGAAGCTTTCTTT. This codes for CASSYLLGKGGPNTEAFF.

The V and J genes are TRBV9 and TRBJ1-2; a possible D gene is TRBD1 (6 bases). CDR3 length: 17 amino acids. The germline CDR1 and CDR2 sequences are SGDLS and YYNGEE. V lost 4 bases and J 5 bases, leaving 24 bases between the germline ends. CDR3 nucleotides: TGTGCCAGCAGCTCCAACTGGGGGCAAGGGAGAAATTATGGCTACACCTTC. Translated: CASSSNWGQGRNYGYTF.

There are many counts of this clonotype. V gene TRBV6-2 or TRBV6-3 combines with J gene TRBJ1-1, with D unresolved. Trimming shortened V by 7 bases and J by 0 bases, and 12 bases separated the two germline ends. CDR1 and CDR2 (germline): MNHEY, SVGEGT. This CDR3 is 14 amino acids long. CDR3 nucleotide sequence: TGTGCCAGCACCCCAGCCAGGTTGAACACTGAAGCTTTCTTT. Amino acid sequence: CASTPARLNTEAFF.

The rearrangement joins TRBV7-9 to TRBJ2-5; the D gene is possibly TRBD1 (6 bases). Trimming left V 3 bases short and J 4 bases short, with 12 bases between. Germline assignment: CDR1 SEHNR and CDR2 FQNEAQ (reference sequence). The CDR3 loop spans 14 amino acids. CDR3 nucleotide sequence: TGTGCCAGCAGCTTGCCCCCAGGGGTAGAGACCCAGTACTTC. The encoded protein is CASSLPPGVETQYF.

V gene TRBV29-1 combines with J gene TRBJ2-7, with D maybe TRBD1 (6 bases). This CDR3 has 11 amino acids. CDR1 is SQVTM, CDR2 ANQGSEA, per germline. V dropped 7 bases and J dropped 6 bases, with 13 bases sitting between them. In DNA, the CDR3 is TGCAGCGCGTCTCAGGGGATCGAGCAGTACTTC. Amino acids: CSASQGIEQYF.

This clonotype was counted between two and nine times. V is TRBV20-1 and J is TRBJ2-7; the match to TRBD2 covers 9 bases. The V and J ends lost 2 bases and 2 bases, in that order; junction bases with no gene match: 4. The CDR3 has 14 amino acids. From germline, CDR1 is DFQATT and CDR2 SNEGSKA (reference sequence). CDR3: CSARMAGGTYEQYF. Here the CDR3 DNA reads TGCAGTGCTAGAATGGCGGGAGGGACCTACGAGCAGTACTTC.

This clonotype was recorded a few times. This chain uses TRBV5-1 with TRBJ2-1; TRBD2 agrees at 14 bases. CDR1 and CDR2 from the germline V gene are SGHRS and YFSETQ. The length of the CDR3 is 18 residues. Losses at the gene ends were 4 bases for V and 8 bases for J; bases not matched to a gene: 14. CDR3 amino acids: CASSPLTSGGADIYEQFF. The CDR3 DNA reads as TGCGCCAGCAGCCCCTTGACTAGCGGGGGGGCCGATATCTATGAGCAGTTCTTC. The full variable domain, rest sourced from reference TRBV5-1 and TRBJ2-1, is KAGVTQTPRYLIKTRGQQVTLSCSPISGHRSVSWYQQTPGQGLQFLFEYFSETQRNKGNFPGRFSGRQFSNSRSEMNVSTLELGDSALYLCASSPLTSGGADIYEQFFGPGTRLTVL.

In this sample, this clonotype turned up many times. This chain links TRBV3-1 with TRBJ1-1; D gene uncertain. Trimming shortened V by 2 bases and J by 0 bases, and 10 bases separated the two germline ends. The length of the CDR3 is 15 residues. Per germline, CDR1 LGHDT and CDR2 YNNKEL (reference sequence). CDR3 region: CASSQLKALNTEAFF. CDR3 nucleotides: TGTGCCAGCAGCCAACTTAAGGCCCTGAACACTGAAGCTTTCTTT.

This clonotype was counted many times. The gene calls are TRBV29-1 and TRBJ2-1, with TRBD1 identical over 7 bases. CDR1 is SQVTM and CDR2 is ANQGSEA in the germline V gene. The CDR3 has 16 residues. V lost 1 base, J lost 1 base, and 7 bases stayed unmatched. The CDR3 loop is CSVEAQDRRSYNEQFF. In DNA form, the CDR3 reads TGCAGCGTTGAAGCTCAGGACAGGAGGTCCTACAATGAGCAGTTCTTC.